Below, 21 T cell receptor beta chains from the same sample are listed, as sequenced in a study of blood T cell repertoires in COVID-19. Produced via immunoSEQ multiplex PCR; TCRdb's table is partial and in-frame only. Altogether about 150,000 clones are present, 88% being singletons, with the ten largest covering roughly 2.5%. Sample: peripheral blood. These receptors all come from a human donor with COVID-19, enrolled during active disease. The donor label of this sample is uncertain.

This clone was observed a single time. CDR3 loop: CASSQVSGMDEKLFF. The CDR3 DNA sequence: TGTGCCAGCAGCCAAGTCTCCGGGATGGATGAAAAACTGTTTTTT. The chain links TRBV3-1 (or the pseudogene TRBV3-2) to TRBJ1-4, with no clear D. The CDR3 length is 15 residues. Trimming stripped 1 base from V and 6 bases from J, with 12 bases between. Germline V gene sequence: CDR1 LGHDT, CDR2 YNNKEL (reference sequence).

The chain has TRBV14 and TRBJ2-2; D is ambiguous. Germline V gene lookup returns CDR1 SGHDN and CDR2 FVKESK. Trimming stripped 5 bases from V and 4 bases from J, with 8 bases between. The CDR3 covers 13 residues. The CDR3 is CASSSHLTGELFF. The CDR3 coding sequence is TGTGCCAGCAGCTCACACCTCACCGGGGAGCTGTTTTTT.

In its sample, this clone was seen a few times. The V and J genes are TRBV19 and TRBJ1-6; D might be TRBD1 (6 bases). Trimming cost V 9 bases and J 9 bases, with 18 bases left between them. Germline CDR1 is LNHDA and CDR2 is SQIVND (reference sequence). The CDR3 contains 14 residues. In DNA form, the CDR3 reads TGTGCCAGCAGGAGGGAGGGGGGGAGTTCACCCCTCCACTTT. It specifies CASRREGGSSPLHF.

This sequence joins TRBV6-5 and TRBJ1-2; possible D gene TRBD1, 6 bases. This CDR3 has 13 amino acids. CDR1 and CDR2 (germline): MNHEY, SVGAGI. The V and J ends lost 7 bases and 4 bases respectively, with 13 bases between them. CDR3 coding DNA: TGTGCCAGCATCGGAACAGGGACCTATGGCTACACCTTC. Its translation is CASIGTGTYGYTF.

The rearrangement uses TRBV2 and TRBJ2-1; TRBD1 matches at 10 bases. Looked up from germline, CDR1 is SNHLY and CDR2 is FYNNEI. V was clipped by 3 bases and J by 5 bases; unmatched bases: 4. This CDR3 comprises 15 residues. The DNA for the CDR3 is TGTGCCAGCAGTGACGTGGACAGGGGGGACAATGAGCAGTTCTTC. It yields the protein CASSDVDRGDNEQFF.

The gene calls are TRBV14 and TRBJ2-5; 7 nucleotides match TRBD1. Unmatched junction bases numbered 5, after V lost 4 bases and J lost 0 bases. The CDR3 has 15 amino acids. The germline V gene has CDR1 SGHDN and CDR2 FVKESK. CDR3 sequence: CASSRDQGDQETQYF. The CDR3 DNA sequence: TGTGCCAGCAGCCGCGACCAGGGGGACCAAGAGACCCAGTACTTC.

This clone came up a few times. The gene calls are TRBV6-1 and TRBJ2-2, with TRBD2 as a possible D gene (6 bases). V dropped 2 bases and J dropped 4 bases, with 11 bases sitting between them. The length of the CDR3 is 15 residues. Germline assignment: CDR1 MNHNS and CDR2 SASEGT. This CDR3 is CASSEWRGTTGELFF. As DNA, the CDR3 is TGTGCCAGCAGTGAATGGCGGGGCACCACCGGGGAGCTGTTTTTT.

The chain recombines TRBV27 with TRBJ2-3, with D possibly TRBD2 on 6 matching bases. V lost 6 bases and J 0 bases, leaving 16 bases between the germline ends. CDR3 length: 16 residues. CDR1 and CDR2 (germline): MNHEY, SMNVEV (reference sequence). The CDR3 protein is CASSTNSGQSTDTQYF. Here the CDR3 DNA reads TGTGCCAGCAGCACCAATAGCGGACAAAGCACAGATACGCAGTATTTT.

The rearrangement joins TRBV3-1 (or the pseudogene TRBV3-2) to TRBJ2-3, with D possibly matching TRBD1 (6 bases). With 0 bases removed from V and 5 bases from J, the gap between germline ends came to 9 bases. Looked up from germline, CDR1 is LGHDT and CDR2 is YNNKEL (reference sequence). There are 14 residues in the CDR3. The CDR3 sequence is CASSQDGGLDTQYF. CDR3 coding DNA: TGTGCCAGCAGCCAAGATGGGGGCCTAGATACGCAGTATTTT.

As DNA, the CDR3 is TGTGCCAGCAGCCAGGATGTCCAAGAGACCCAGTACTTC. Translation gives CASSQDVQETQYF. V is TRBV2 and J is TRBJ2-5, with D uncertain. The CDR3 extends over 13 amino acids. Germline V gives CDR1 SNHLY, CDR2 FYNNEI. The V end was cut by 6 bases, the J end by 1 base, with 9 bases between.

Written as DNA, the CDR3 is TGTGCCACCAGTGATTCCCCCGGGGGGCAGTCCGGGGAGCTGTTTTTT. It specifies CATSDSPGGQSGELFF. This chain joins TRBV24-1 and TRBJ2-2, with D perhaps TRBD2 (7 bases). The CDR3 is 16 amino acids. The germline gives CDR1 KGHDR, CDR2 SFDVKD. V lost 2 bases and J 6 bases, leaving 15 bases between the germline ends.

The chain uses TRBV11-3 and TRBJ2-7; a weak D match, TRBD1 (5 bases). This CDR3 has 16 residues. The V end was cut by 1 base, the J end by 8 bases, with 21 bases between. In germline, CDR1 is SGHNT, CDR2 YENEEA. The CDR3: CASSLAGRGQGNQQYF. CDR3 in DNA: TGTGCCAGCAGCTTAGCGGGTAGGGGCCAGGGAAACCAGCAGTACTTC.

This clone was seen just once. Different DNA sequences within this sample yield the same CDR3. This chain links TRBV6-5 with TRBJ1-1, with D hard to call. V lost 0 bases and J 1 base, leaving 9 bases between the germline ends. The CDR3 runs to 15 residues. In germline, CDR1 is MNHEY, CDR2 SVGAGI. The CDR3 loop is CASSYSRRGNTEAFF. The DNA for the CDR3 is TGTGCCAGCAGTTACTCGCGACGGGGGAACACTGAAGCTTTCTTT.

The V gene is TRBV19, the J gene TRBJ1-6, with D maybe TRBD1 (5 bases). The length of the CDR3 is 14 residues. The V gene lost 8 bases and the J gene lost 8 bases, with 16 bases spanning the gap. Germline CDR1 is LNHDA and CDR2 is SQIVND (reference sequence). This CDR3 is CASGVRAPDSPLHF. As DNA, the CDR3 is TGTGCCAGTGGAGTCAGGGCGCCTGATTCACCCCTCCACTTT.

This chain connects TRBV10-3 to TRBJ1-1, with 8 nucleotides matching TRBD1. Germline CDR1 is ENHRY and CDR2 is SYGVKD. The CDR3 consists of 14 residues. Trimming took 4 bases from V and 7 from J; bases not matched to a gene: 8. Written as DNA, the CDR3 is TGTGCCATCAGTGGGACAGGGTGGAACGTTGAAGCTTTCTTT. It yields the protein CAISGTGWNVEAFF.

The chain couples TRBV24-1 to TRBJ2-3, with 12 bases that match TRBD1. V was clipped by 9 bases and J by 4 bases; unmatched bases: 1. The CDR3 loop spans 13 amino acids. Per the germline V gene, CDR1 is KGHDR and CDR2 is SFDVKD. The CDR3: CATGTGGPDTQYF. CDR3 in DNA: TGTGCCACCGGGACAGGGGGCCCAGATACGCAGTATTTT.

The chain carries TRBV18 and TRBJ2-1, with D possibly being TRBD2 (6 bases). Germline V CDR1 and CDR2: KGHSH, LQKENI. Trimming took 0 bases from V and 8 from J, leaving 11 bases between them. The CDR3 has 14 residues. DNA for the CDR3: TGTGCCAGCTCACCACCGGCGCGGAGGGATGAGCAGTTCTTC. As protein: CASSPPARRDEQFF.

V and J are TRBV10-2 and TRBJ1-5; D uncertain. CDR1 and CDR2 (germline): WSHSY, SAAADI. There are 17 residues in the CDR3. V was cut by 0 bases and J by 0 bases, with 12 bases left in between. CDR3 sequence reads: CASSESIGEASNQPQHF. CDR3 DNA: TGCGCCAGCAGTGAGTCGATCGGGGAGGCTAGCAATCAGCCCCAGCATTTT.

CDR3 DNA: TGTGCCAGCAGCTTAATAGCCCAAAATTCACCCCTCCACTTT. It codes for CASSLIAQNSPLHF. This chain connects TRBV7-9 to TRBJ1-6; no reliable D call. V dropped 2 bases and J dropped 7 bases, with 9 bases sitting between them. CDR1 and CDR2 (germline): SEHNR, FQNEAQ (reference sequence). The CDR3 is made up of 14 amino acids.

The J gene is TRBJ1-1, the V gene TRBV29-1; maybe TRBD1 (5 bases). The CDR3 has 14 amino acids. Per the germline V gene, CDR1 is SQVTM and CDR2 is ANQGSEA. Trimming pared 4 bases from V and 0 bases from J, leaving 12 bases between. The DNA for the CDR3 is TGCAGCGTTGGTGGCAGGGTAATGAACACTGAAGCTTTCTTT. Its translation is CSVGGRVMNTEAFF.

This chain connects TRBV12-3 or TRBV12-4 to TRBJ1-1; TRBD1 might be the D (5 bases). This CDR3 region has 13 residues. The ends were cut back, 8 bases at V and 6 bases at J, with 16 bases in the middle. CDR3 sequence: CASLPNKGPEAFF. The CDR3 coding sequence is TGTGCCAGCCTCCCGAACAAGGGGCCTGAAGCTTTCTTT.